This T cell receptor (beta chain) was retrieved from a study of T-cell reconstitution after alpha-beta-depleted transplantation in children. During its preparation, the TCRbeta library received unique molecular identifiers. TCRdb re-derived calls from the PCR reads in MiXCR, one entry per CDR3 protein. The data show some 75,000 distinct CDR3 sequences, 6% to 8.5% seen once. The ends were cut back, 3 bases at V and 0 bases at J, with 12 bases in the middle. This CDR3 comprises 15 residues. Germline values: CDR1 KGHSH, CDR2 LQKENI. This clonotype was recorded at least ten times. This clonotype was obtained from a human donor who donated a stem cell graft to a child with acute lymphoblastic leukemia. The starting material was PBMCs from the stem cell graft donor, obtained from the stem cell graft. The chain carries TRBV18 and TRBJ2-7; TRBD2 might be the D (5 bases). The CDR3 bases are TGTGCCAGCTCACCGTCCCGGGGAAGCTCCTACGAGCAGTACTTC. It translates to CASSPSRGSSYEQYF.